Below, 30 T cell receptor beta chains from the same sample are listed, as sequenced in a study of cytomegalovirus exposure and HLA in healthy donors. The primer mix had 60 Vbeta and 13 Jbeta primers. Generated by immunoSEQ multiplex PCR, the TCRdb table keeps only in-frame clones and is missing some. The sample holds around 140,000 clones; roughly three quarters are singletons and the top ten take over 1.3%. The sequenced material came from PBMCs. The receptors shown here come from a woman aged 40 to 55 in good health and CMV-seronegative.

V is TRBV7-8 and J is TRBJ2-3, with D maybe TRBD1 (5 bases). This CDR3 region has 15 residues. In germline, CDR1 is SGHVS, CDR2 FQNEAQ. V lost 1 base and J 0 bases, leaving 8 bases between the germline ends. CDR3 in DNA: TGTGCCAGCAGCTTAGTGACAGCCAGCACAGATACGCAGTATTTT. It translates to CASSLVTASTDTQYF.

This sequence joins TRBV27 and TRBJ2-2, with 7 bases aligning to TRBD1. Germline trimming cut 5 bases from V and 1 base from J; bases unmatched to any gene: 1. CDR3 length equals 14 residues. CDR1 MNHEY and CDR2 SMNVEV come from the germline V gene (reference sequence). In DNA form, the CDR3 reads TGTGCCAGCAGTCGGACAGGGAACACCGGGGAGCTGTTTTTT. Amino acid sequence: CASSRTGNTGELFF.

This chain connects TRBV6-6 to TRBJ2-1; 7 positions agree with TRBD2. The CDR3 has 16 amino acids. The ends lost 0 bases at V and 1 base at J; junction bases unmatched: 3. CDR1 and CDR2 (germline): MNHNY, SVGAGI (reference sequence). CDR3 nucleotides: TGTGCCAGCAGTTACTCGGCGGGGGTTTCCTACAATGAGCAGTTCTTC. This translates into CASSYSAGVSYNEQFF.

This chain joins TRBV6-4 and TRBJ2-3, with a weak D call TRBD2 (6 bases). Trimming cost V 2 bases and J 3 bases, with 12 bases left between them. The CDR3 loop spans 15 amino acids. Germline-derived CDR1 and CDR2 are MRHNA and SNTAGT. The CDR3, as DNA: TGTGCCAGCAGTGACGAGGCTAGCGAGACAGATACGCAGTATTTT. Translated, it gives CASSDEASETDTQYF.

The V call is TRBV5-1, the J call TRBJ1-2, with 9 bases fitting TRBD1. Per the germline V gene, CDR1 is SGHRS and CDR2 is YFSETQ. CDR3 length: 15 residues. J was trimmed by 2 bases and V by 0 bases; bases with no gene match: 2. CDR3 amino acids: CASSLAGTGNYGYTF. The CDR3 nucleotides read TGCGCCAGCAGCTTGGCCGGGACAGGGAACTATGGCTACACCTTC. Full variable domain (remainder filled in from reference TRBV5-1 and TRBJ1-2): KAGVTQTPRYLIKTRGQQVTLSCSPISGHRSVSWYQQTPGQGLQFLFEYFSETQRNKGNFPGRFSGRQFSNSRSEMNVSTLELGDSALYLCASSLAGTGNYGYTFGSGTRLTVV.

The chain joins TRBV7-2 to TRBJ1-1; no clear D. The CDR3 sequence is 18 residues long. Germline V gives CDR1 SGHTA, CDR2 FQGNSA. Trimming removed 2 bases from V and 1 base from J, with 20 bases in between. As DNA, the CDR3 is TGTGCCAGCAGCTTATCAATCAGTGGCTTTGCAGAGAACACTGAAGCTTTCTTT. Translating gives CASSLSISGFAENTEAFF.

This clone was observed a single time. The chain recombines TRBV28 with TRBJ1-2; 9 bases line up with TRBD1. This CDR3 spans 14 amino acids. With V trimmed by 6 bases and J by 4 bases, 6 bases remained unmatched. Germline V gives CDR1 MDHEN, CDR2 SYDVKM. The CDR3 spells CASRQGQGSYGYTF. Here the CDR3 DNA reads TGTGCCAGCAGGCAAGGACAGGGGTCCTATGGCTACACCTTC.

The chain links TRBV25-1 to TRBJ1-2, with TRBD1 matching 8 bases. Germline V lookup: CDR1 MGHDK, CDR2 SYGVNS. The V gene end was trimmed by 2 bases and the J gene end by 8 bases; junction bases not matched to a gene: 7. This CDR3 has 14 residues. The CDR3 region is CASSEAGGSLGYTF. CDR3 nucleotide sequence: TGTGCCAGCAGTGAAGCAGGGGGCAGCCTAGGCTACACCTTC.

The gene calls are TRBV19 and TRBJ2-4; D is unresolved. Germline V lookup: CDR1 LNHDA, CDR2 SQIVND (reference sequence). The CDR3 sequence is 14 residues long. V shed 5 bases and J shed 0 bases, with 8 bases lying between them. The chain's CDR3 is CASSGSPAKNIQYF. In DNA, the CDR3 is TGTGCCAGTAGTGGCAGTCCAGCCAAAAACATTCAGTACTTC.

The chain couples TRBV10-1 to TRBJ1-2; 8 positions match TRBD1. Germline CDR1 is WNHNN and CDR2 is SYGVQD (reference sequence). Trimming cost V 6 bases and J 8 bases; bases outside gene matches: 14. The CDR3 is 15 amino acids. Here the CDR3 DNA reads TGCGCCAGCAGCTCGCAACAGGGGGTTATCTACGGCTACACCTTC. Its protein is CASSSQQGVIYGYTF.

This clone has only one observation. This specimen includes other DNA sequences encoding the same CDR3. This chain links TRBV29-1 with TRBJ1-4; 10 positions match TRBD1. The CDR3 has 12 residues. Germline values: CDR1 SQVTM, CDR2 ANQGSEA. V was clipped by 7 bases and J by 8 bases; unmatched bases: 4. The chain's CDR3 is CSGQGAGEKLFF. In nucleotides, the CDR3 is TGCAGCGGACAGGGGGCGGGGGAAAAACTGTTTTTT.

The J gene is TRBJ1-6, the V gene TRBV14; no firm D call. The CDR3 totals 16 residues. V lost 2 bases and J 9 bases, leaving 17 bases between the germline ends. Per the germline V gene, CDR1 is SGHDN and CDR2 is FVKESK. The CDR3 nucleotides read TGTGCCAGCAGCCAAAGGCAGAGGGAGGTCCCTTCACCCCTCCACTTT. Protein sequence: CASSQRQREVPSPLHF.

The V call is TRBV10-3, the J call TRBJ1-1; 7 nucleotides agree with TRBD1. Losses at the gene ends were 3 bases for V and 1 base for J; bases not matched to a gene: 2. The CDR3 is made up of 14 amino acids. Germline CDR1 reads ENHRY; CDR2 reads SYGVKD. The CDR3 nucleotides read TGTGCCATCAGTGACCAGGGGGGGAACACTGAAGCTTTCTTT. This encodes CAISDQGGNTEAFF.

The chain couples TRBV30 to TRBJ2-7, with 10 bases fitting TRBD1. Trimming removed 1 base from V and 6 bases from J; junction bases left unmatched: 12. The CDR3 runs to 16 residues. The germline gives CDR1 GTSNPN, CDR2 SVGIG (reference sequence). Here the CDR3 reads CAWSGRWTGGIVEQYF. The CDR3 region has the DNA TGTGCCTGGAGTGGGAGGTGGACAGGGGGAATCGTCGAGCAGTACTTC.

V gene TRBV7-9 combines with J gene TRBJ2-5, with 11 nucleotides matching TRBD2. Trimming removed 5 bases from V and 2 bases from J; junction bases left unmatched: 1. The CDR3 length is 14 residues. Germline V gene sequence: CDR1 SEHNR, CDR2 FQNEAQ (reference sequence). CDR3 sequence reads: CASSRLAGQETQYF. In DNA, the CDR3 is TGTGCCAGCAGCCGACTAGCGGGGCAAGAGACCCAGTACTTC.

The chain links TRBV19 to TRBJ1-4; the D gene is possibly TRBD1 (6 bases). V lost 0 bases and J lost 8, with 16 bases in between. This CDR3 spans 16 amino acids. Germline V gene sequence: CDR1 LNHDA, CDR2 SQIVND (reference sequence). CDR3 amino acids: CASSIDRAGVEEKLFF. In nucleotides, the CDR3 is TGTGCCAGTAGTATAGATCGGGCAGGGGTGGAGGAAAAACTGTTTTTT.

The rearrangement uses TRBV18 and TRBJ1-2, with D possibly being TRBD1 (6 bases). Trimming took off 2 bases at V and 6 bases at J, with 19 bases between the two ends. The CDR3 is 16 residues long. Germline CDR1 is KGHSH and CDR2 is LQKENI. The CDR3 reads CASSPATVRGKDGYTF. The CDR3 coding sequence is TGTGCCAGCTCACCAGCGACAGTAAGGGGGAAAGATGGCTACACCTTC. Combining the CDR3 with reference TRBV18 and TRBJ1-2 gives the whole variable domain NAGVMQNPRHLVRRRGQEARLRCSPMKGHSHVYWYRQLPEEGLKFMVYLQKENIIDESGMPKERFSAEFPKEGPSILRIQQVVRGDSAAYFCASSPATVRGKDGYTFGSGTRLTVV.

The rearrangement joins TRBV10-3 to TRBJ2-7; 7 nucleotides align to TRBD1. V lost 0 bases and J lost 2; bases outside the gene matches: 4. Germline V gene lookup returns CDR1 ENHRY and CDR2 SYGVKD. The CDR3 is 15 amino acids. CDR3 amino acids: CAISESPDRTYEQYF. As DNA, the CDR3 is TGTGCCATCAGTGAGTCTCCGGACAGGACCTACGAGCAGTACTTC.

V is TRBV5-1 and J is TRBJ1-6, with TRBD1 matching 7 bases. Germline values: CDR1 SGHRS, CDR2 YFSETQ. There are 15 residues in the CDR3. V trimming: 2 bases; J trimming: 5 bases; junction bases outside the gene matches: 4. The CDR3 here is CASSFGDRNNSPLHF. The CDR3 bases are TGCGCCAGCAGCTTCGGGGACAGAAATAATTCACCCCTCCACTTT.

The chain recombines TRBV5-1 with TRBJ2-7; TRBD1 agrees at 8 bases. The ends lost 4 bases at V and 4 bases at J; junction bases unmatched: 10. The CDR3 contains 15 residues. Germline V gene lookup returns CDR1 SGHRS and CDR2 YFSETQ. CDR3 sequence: CASSLGTGIVYEQYF. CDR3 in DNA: TGCGCCAGCAGCCTAGGGACAGGTATTGTTTACGAGCAGTACTTC.

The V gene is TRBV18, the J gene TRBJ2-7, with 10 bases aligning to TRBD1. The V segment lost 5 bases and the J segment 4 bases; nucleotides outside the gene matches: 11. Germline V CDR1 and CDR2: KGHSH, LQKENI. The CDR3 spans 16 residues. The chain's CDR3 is CASSAMGQGFSYEQYF. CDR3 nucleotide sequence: TGTGCCAGCTCAGCTATGGGACAGGGGTTTAGTTACGAGCAGTACTTC.

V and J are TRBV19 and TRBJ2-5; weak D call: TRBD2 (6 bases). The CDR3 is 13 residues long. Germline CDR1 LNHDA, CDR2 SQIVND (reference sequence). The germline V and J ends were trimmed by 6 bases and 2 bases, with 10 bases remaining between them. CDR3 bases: TGTGCCAGTAGAGGGCGGGGACAAGAGACCCAGTACTTC. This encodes CASRGRGQETQYF. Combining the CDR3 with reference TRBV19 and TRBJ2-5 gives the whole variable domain DGGITQSPKYLFRKEGQNVTLSCEQNLNHDAMYWYRQDPGQGLRLIYYSQIVNDFQKGDIAEGYSVSREKKESFPLTVTSAQKNPTAFYLCASRGRGQETQYFGPGTRLLVL.

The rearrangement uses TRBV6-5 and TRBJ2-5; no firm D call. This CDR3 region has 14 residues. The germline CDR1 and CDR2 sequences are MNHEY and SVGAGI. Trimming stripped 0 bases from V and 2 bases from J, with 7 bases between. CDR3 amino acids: CASSYSQIQETQYF. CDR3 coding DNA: TGTGCCAGCAGTTACTCGCAGATACAAGAGACCCAGTACTTC.

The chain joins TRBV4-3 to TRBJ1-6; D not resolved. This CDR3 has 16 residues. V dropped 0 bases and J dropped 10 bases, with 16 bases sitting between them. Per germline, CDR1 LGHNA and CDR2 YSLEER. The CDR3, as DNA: TGCGCCAGCAGCCAAGATTTGGGCCTCGGGGAGTCACCCCTCCACTTT. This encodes CASSQDLGLGESPLHF.

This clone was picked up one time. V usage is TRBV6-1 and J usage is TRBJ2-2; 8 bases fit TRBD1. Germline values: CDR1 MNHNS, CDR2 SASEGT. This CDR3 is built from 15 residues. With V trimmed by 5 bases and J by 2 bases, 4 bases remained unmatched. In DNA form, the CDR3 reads TGTGCCAGCAGTCTAGGGACAGGTAACACCGGGGAGCTGTTTTTT. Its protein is CASSLGTGNTGELFF.

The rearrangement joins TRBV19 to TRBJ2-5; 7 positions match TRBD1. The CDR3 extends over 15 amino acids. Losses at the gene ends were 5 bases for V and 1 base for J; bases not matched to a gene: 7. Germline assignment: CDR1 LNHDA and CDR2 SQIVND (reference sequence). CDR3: CASSWKQGSQETQYF. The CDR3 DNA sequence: TGTGCCAGTAGTTGGAAACAGGGGAGCCAAGAGACCCAGTACTTC.

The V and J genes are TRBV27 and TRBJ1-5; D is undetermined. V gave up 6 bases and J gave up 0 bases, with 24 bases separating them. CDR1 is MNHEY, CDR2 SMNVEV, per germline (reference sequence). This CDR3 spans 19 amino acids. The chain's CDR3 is CASSSLRTKKGYSNQPQHF. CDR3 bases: TGTGCCAGCAGCAGCCTCCGGACTAAGAAGGGTTATAGCAATCAGCCCCAGCATTTT.

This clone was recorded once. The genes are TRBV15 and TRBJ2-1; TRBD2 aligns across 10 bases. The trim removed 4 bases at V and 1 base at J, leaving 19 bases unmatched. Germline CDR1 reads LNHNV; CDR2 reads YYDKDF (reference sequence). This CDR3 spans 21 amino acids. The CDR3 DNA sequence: TGTGCCACCAGCACCCTAAGGCCCCTAGCGGGGGTGGGTAGATCCTACAATGAGCAGTTCTTC. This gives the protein CATSTLRPLAGVGRSYNEQFF.

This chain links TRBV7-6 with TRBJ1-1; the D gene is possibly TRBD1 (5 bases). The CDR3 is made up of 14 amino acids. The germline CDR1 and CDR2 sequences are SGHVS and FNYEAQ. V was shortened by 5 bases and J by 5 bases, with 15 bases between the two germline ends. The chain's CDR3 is CASSRAGRGTEAFF. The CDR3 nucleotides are TGTGCCAGCAGCCGGGCAGGGCGCGGAACTGAAGCTTTCTTT.

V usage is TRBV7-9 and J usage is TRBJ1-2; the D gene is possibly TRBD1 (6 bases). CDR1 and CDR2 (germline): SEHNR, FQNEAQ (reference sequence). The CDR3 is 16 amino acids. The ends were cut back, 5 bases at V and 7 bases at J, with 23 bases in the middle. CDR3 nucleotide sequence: TGTGCCAGCAGCGCCCACAGGGACCCTTTAGTAGTTGGCTACACCTTC. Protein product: CASSAHRDPLVVGYTF.